One sample yielded the 27 T cell receptor beta chains listed below, sequenced in a study of tumor-infiltrating lymphocytes in oesophageal squamous cell carcinoma. A single record per CDR3 protein comes from TCRdb applying MiXCR to the PCR reads. The sample carries roughly 19,000 distinct CDR3 sequences, roughly 47% recorded once. The sequenced sample was esophageal tumor tissue. All receptors come from a male donor with esophageal squamous cell carcinoma.

This clonotype was observed a handful of times. The rearrangement links TRBV6-1 to TRBJ2-1; TRBD1 aligns across 10 bases. Per germline, CDR1 MNHNS and CDR2 SASEGT. CDR3 length equals 16 residues. The V gene end was trimmed by 6 bases and the J gene end by 2 bases; junction bases not matched to a gene: 7. As DNA, the CDR3 is TGTGCCAGCAGCGAACCCGGACAGGGGGCCTACAATGAGCAGTTCTTC. Its protein is CASSEPGQGAYNEQFF.

The sample holds one count of this clonotype. This sequence joins TRBV6-1 and TRBJ2-1; maybe TRBD2 (6 bases). Trimming stripped 2 bases from V and 5 bases from J, with 19 bases between. The germline V gene encodes CDR1 MNHNS and CDR2 SASEGT. This CDR3 spans 17 amino acids. The CDR3 loop reads CASSEFHGGRTNNEQFF. The CDR3 DNA follows: TGTGCCAGCAGTGAATTTCACGGAGGGAGAACGAACAATGAGCAGTTCTTC.

The rearrangement joins TRBV7-2 to TRBJ2-1; TRBD1 aligns across 9 bases. The end of the DNA aligns better with TRBJ2-7, so the J call may be wrong. The V gene's germline CDR1 is SGHTA and CDR2 FQGNSA. The CDR3 covers 15 residues. The CDR3 sequence: CASSSSGTGTYEQYF. In DNA form, the CDR3 reads TGTGCCAGCAGCTCATCCGGGACAGGGACGTACGAGCAGTACTTC.

The V gene is TRBV7-2, the J gene TRBJ2-5, with TRBD1 as a possible D gene (5 bases). The better agreement between TRBJ2-7 and the DNA end casts doubt on the J call. The CDR3 is 14 amino acids. Germline lookup yields CDR1 SGHTA and CDR2 FQGNSA. CDR3 region: CASSPSQGFYEQYF. The CDR3 DNA sequence: TGTGCCAGCAGCCCCAGCCAGGGATTCTACGAGCAGTACTTC.

This clonotype came up many times. The V gene is TRBV7-9, the J gene TRBJ2-5; 8 bases map to TRBD1. CDR3 length: 15 residues. Germline CDR1 reads SEHNR; CDR2 reads FQNEAQ (reference sequence). V lost 5 bases, J lost 0 bases, and 5 bases stayed unmatched. CDR3 in amino acids: CASSPGGRNQETQYF. DNA for the CDR3: TGTGCCAGCAGCCCAGGGGGCCGGAACCAAGAGACCCAGTACTTC.

The rearrangement uses TRBV7-3 and TRBJ1-2; TRBD1 is a possible D gene (6 bases). Looked up from germline, CDR1 is SGHTA and CDR2 is FQGTGA. The CDR3 has 12 amino acids. V lost 5 bases to trimming and J lost 11 bases, with 15 bases between them. The CDR3 loop is CASSPDRERYTF. The CDR3 coding sequence is TGTGCCAGCAGCCCGGACAGAGAGAGGTACACCTTC. Together with reference TRBV7-3 and TRBJ1-2, the CDR3 gives the full variable domain: GAGVSQTPSNKVTEKGKYVELRCDPISGHTALYWYRQSLGQGPEFLIYFQGTGAADDSGLPNDRFFAVRPEGSVSTLKIQRTERGDSAVYLCASSPDRERYTFGSGTRLTVV.

This clonotype was recorded at least ten times. The chain recombines TRBV9 with TRBJ2-6; no clear D gene. The CDR3 runs to 12 residues. V lost 8 bases and J 0 bases, leaving 3 bases between the germline ends. Germline CDR1 SGDLS, CDR2 YYNGEE. The CDR3 sequence: CASLSGANVLTF. The DNA for the CDR3 is TGTGCCAGTCTCTCTGGGGCCAACGTCCTGACTTTC. Full variable domain (missing parts from reference TRBV9 and TRBJ2-6): DSGVTQTPKHLITATGQRVTLRCSPRSGDLSVYWYQQSLDQGLQFLIQYYNGEERAKGNILERFSAQQFPDLHSELNLSSLELGDSALYFCASLSGANVLTFGAGSRLTVL.

This clonotype was detected many times. The genes are TRBV6-1 and TRBJ2-7; D tentatively reads TRBD1 or TRBD2 (5 bases each). Germline CDR1 is MNHNS and CDR2 is SASEGT. V lost 5 bases to trimming and J lost 3 bases, with 14 bases between them. The length of the CDR3 is 14 residues. This CDR3 is CASSKGLGGYEQYF. The CDR3 nucleotides are TGTGCCAGCAGTAAGGGCCTTGGGGGCTACGAGCAGTACTTC.

The chain links TRBV7-2 to TRBJ2-6, with a possible D match to TRBD1 (6 bases). From germline, CDR1 is SGHTA and CDR2 FQGNSA. The CDR3 has 15 amino acids. The V end lost 5 bases, the J end lost 0 bases, and 8 bases lay between the germline ends. The DNA for the CDR3 is TGTGCCAGCAGCCCACAGGGCTCTGGGGCCAACGTCCTGACTTTC. Translating it yields CASSPQGSGANVLTF.

The chain links TRBV5-6 to TRBJ2-5; TRBD2 matches 11 bases. The DNA end lines up better with TRBJ2-7; the J call may be wrong. Germline CDR1 reads SGHDT; CDR2 reads YYEEEE. This CDR3 contains 15 residues. This CDR3 is CASSFVLAGAYEQYF. In DNA form, the CDR3 reads TGTGCCAGCAGCTTCGTACTAGCGGGAGCGTACGAGCAGTACTTC.

The chain couples TRBV7-6 to TRBJ2-4; TRBD1 agrees at 9 bases. The end of the DNA fits TRBJ2-7 better, so the J call may be wrong. The CDR3 sequence is 15 residues long. Germline lookup yields CDR1 SGHVS and CDR2 FNYEAQ. DNA for the CDR3: TGTGCCAGCAGCTACAGGGGACAGGGTACCTACGAGCAGTACTTC. It encodes CASSYRGQGTYEQYF.

In its sample, this clonotype was seen many times. This chain joins TRBV28 and TRBJ2-7, with 10 bases that match TRBD1. The CDR3 has 15 residues. Trimming removed 5 bases from V and 1 base from J; junction bases left unmatched: 5. CDR1 MDHEN and CDR2 SYDVKM come from the germline V gene. The CDR3 sequence is CASSESGQGSYEQYF. In nucleotides, the CDR3 is TGTGCCAGCAGTGAGTCGGGACAGGGGTCCTACGAGCAGTACTTC.

This clonotype was seen ten or more times. This chain connects TRBV28 to TRBJ1-1; tentatively, D is TRBD1 (6 bases). Trimming shortened V by 6 bases and J by 5 bases, and 19 bases separated the two germline ends. Germline V CDR1 and CDR2: MDHEN, SYDVKM. CDR3 length: 15 residues. The CDR3 loop is CASRVLGAVRTEAFF. The CDR3 DNA is TGTGCCAGCAGAGTCTTGGGGGCGGTGAGAACTGAAGCTTTCTTT.

Only one count was recorded for this clonotype. The V gene is TRBV6-5, the J gene TRBJ1-2, with 7 bases matching TRBD1. This CDR3 is built from 13 residues. J was trimmed by 6 bases and V by 10 bases; bases with no gene match: 11. Per germline, CDR1 MNHEY and CDR2 SVGAGI. In DNA form, the CDR3 reads TGTGCCACCCAACAGGGGCCCTCGAATGGCTACACCTTC. Its translation is CATQQGPSNGYTF.

This clonotype was detected a few times. This sequence joins TRBV7-2 and TRBJ2-1; the D is unclear. Germline values: CDR1 SGHTA, CDR2 FQGNSA. Trimming shortened V by 5 bases and J by 5 bases, and 4 bases separated the two germline ends. CDR3 length equals 11 residues. CDR3 sequence reads: CASSPDNEQFF. DNA of the CDR3: TGTGCCAGCAGCCCAGACAATGAGCAGTTCTTC.

In its sample, this clonotype is medium-sized. V usage is TRBV7-3 and J usage is TRBJ2-1; TRBD2 matches 11 bases. The V gene end was trimmed by 0 bases and the J gene end by 2 bases; junction bases not matched to a gene: 6. CDR1 is SGHTA and CDR2 is FQGTGA in the germline V gene. This CDR3 is built from 18 residues. The CDR3 DNA sequence: TGTGCCAGCAGCTTAACTAGCGGGGGGGCCTTACCCTACAATGAGCAGTTCTTC. Protein sequence: CASSLTSGGALPYNEQFF.

This clonotype was observed a handful of times. This rearrangement joins TRBV5-1 to TRBJ2-3; no clear D. This CDR3 comprises 15 residues. V was pared by 4 bases and J by 8 bases, with 20 bases between. CDR1 and CDR2 from the germline V gene are SGHRS and YFSETQ. The CDR3 sequence is CASSQQTTFSATQYF. In nucleotides, the CDR3 is TGCGCCAGCAGCCAACAGACCACCTTTTCGGCTACGCAGTATTTT.

The gene calls are TRBV11-2 and TRBJ2-7, with 9 bases matching TRBD2. The V segment lost 7 bases and the J segment 7 bases; nucleotides outside the gene matches: 14. The germline gives CDR1 SGHAT, CDR2 FQNNGV. This CDR3 comprises 15 residues. The CDR3 loop is CASTDYSGSLNEQYF. DNA for the CDR3: TGTGCCAGCACCGATTATAGCGGGAGTTTGAATGAGCAGTACTTC.

V gene TRBV18 combines with J gene TRBJ1-2; TRBD1 might be the D (5 bases). This CDR3 comprises 15 residues. V shed 1 base and J shed 13 bases, with 22 bases lying between them. Germline V gives CDR1 KGHSH, CDR2 LQKENI. DNA of the CDR3: TGTGCCAGCTCACCACAAGGCGGGGGATGGCCGGGGACCACCTTC. It specifies CASSPQGGGWPGTTF.

The chain joins TRBV12-3 or TRBV12-4 to TRBJ2-1; D might be TRBD2 (5 bases). The DNA matches TRBJ2-7 better at its end, which makes the J call doubtful. The CDR3 runs 15 residues. The CDR3 DNA is TGTGCCAGCAGGCGGACTCTTAACTCCTACAACGAGCAGTACTTC. This codes for CASRRTLNSYNEQYF.

This clonotype has only a few counts. This chain connects TRBV15 to TRBJ2-5; maybe TRBD2 (5 bases). The CDR3 is made up of 13 amino acids. The germline gives CDR1 LNHNV, CDR2 YYDKDF (reference sequence). V was clipped by 5 bases and J by 7 bases, with 14 bases between them. This CDR3 reads CATSPQGRGTQYF. CDR3 nucleotides: TGTGCCACCAGCCCCCAAGGCCGGGGGACCCAGTACTTC.

About this clonotype itself: Since no conserved phenylalanine or tryptophan closes the CDR3, a read error is the likely cause. This sequence joins TRBV4-2 and TRBJ2-7; D call uncertain. Germline lookup yields CDR1 LGHNA and CDR2 YNFKEQ. The CDR3 runs 12 residues. V dropped 0 bases and J dropped 4 bases, with 4 bases sitting between them. The CDR3 here is CASSQDAYEQYS. The CDR3 DNA is TGTGCCAGCAGCCAAGACGCTTACGAGCAGTACTCC.

The chain joins TRBV7-2 to TRBJ2-1; D possibly corresponds to TRBD2 (7 bases). Trimming cost V 4 bases and J 7 bases, with 14 bases left between them. This CDR3 comprises 14 residues. Germline lookup yields CDR1 SGHTA and CDR2 FQGNSA. This CDR3 is CASSSSGRGNEQFF. In DNA, the CDR3 is TGTGCCAGCAGCTCATCGGGGAGGGGGAATGAGCAGTTCTTC.

The chain joins TRBV7-8 to TRBJ2-2; 8 nucleotides align to TRBD1. Germline-derived CDR1 and CDR2 are SGHVS and FQNEAQ. The V segment lost 5 bases and the J segment 1 base; nucleotides outside the gene matches: 6. The CDR3 loop spans 16 amino acids. The CDR3 DNA reads as TGTGCCAGCAGCCGGACGGGACAGGAGAACACCGGGGAGCTGTTTTTT. Protein product: CASSRTGQENTGELFF.

The chain has TRBV20-1 and TRBJ2-4; TRBD1 aligns across 7 bases. The J call is uncertain, as TRBJ2-7 better fits the DNA end. CDR1 DFQATT and CDR2 SNEGSKA come from the germline V gene (reference sequence). The CDR3 runs 14 residues. CDR3 residues: CSASTGTDVDEQYF. The CDR3 coding sequence is TGCAGTGCCTCCACCGGGACAGATGTAGACGAGCAGTACTTC.

With respect to this clonotype: A read error may be the cause here, since a much bigger clone is one base away. The chain links TRBV4-1 to TRBJ1-2; 7 nucleotides line up with TRBD1. CDR3 size: 14 residues. Per the germline V gene, CDR1 is MGHRA and CDR2 is YSYEKL. CDR3 bases: TGCGCCAGCAGCCAGATGACAGGGTTCTATGCCTACACCTTC. Translation gives CASSQMTGFYAYTF.

The chain has TRBV10-1 and TRBJ1-6; D is ambiguous. Germline CDR1 reads WNHNN; CDR2 reads SYGVQD (reference sequence). With 8 bases removed from V and 7 bases from J, the gap between germline ends came to 9 bases. The length of the CDR3 is 12 residues. Written as DNA, the CDR3 is TGCGCCAGCGGATTCAGGAATTCACCCCTCCACTTT. This translates into CASGFRNSPLHF.